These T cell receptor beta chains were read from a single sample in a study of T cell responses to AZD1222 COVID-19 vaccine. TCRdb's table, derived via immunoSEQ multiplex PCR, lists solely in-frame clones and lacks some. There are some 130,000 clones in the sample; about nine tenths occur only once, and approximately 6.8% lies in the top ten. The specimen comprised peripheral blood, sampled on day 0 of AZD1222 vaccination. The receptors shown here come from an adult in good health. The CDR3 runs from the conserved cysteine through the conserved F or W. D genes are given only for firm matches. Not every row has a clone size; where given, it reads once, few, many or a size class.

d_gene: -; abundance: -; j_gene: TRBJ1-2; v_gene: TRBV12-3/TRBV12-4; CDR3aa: CASSRGLGGYTF; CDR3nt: TGTGCCAGCAGCCGAGGACTGGGTGGCTACACCTTC
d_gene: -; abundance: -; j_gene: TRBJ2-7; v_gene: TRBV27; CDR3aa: CASSDYPSGGRQYF; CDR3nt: TGTGCCAGCAGTGACTACCCATCCGGGGGGCGGCAGTACTTC
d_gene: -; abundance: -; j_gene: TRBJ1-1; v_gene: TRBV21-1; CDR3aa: CASRTTGGTEAFF; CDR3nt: TGTGCCAGCAGGACAACAGGGGGCACTGAAGCTTTCTTT
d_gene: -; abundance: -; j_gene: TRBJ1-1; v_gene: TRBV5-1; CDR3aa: CASSPGDTEAFF; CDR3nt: TGCGCCAGCAGCCCCGGGGACACTGAAGCTTTCTTT
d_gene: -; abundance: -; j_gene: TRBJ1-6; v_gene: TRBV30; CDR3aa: CAFTWRGGLGSPLHF; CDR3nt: TGTGCCTTTACATGGCGGGGGGGTCTCGGTTCACCCCTCCACTTT
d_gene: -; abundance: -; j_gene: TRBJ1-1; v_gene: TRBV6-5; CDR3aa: CASSYGLSSEAFF; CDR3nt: TGTGCCAGCAGTTACGGCCTGTCCTCTGAAGCTTTCTTT
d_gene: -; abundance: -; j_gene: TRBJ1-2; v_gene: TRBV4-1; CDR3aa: CASSLTPRSEEYGYTF; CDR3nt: TGCGCCAGCAGCCTCACTCCGCGCAGCGAGGAGTATGGCTACACCTTC
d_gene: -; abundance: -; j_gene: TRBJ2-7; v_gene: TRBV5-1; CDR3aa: CASSLMPPGGSFSYEQYF; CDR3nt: TGCGCCAGCAGCCTAATGCCCCCAGGGGGGAGTTTCTCCTACGAGCAGTACTTC
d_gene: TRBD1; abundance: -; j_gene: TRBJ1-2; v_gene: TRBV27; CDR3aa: CASRSTGGRYGYTF; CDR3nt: TGTGCCAGCAGATCAACAGGGGGACGGTATGGCTACACCTTC
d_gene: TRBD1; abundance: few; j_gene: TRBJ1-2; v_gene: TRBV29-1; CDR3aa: CSADPNIGQGDGYTF; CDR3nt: TGCAGCGCGGACCCAAACATCGGACAGGGAGATGGCTACACCTTC
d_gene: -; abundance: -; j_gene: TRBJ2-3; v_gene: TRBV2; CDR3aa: CASYREVSTDTQYF; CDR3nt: TGTGCCAGCTACAGGGAAGTGAGCACAGATACGCAGTATTTT
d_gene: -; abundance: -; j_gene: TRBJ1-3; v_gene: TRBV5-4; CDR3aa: CASSWGAGTSGNTIYF; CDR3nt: TGTGCCAGCAGCTGGGGGGCAGGGACCTCTGGAAACACCATATATTTT
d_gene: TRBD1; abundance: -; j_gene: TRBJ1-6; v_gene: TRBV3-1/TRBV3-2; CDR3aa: CASSPTGRNSPLHF; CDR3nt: TGTGCCAGCAGCCCGACAGGGAGGAATTCACCCCTCCACTTT
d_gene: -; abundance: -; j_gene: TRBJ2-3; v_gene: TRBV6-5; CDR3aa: CASSYSFRGARDTQYF; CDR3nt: TGTGCCAGCAGTTACTCATTTAGGGGGGCTCGAGATACGCAGTATTTT
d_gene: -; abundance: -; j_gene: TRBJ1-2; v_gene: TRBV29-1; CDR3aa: CSDSGTPSNYGYTF; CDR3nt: TGCAGCGACTCCGGGACTCCTAGTAACTATGGCTACACCTTC
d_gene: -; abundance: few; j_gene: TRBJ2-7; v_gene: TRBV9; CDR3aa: CASSAGASASYEQYF; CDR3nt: TGTGCCAGCAGCGCAGGGGCTAGCGCCTCCTACGAGCAGTACTTC
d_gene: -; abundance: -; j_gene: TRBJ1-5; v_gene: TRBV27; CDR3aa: CASSFVSQPQHF; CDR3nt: TGTGCCAGCAGTTTTGTGTCCCAGCCCCAGCATTTT
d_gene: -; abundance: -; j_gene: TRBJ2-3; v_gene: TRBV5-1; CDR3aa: CASSVGAPDTQYF; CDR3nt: TGCGCCAGCAGCGTTGGGGCCCCAGATACGCAGTATTTT
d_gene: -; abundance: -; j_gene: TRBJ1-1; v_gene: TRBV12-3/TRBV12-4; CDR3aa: CASSLWGRAFF; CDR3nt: TGTGCCAGCAGTTTATGGGGGAGAGCTTTCTTT
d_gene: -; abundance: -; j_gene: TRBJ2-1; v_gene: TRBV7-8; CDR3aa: CASSLEVAYEQFF; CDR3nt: TGTGCCAGCAGCTTAGAAGTGGCCTATGAGCAGTTCTTC
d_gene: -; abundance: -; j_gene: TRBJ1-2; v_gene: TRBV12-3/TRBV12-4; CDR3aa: CASSLSDPAGYTF; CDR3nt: TGTGCCAGCAGTTTAAGTGACCCCGCCGGCTACACCTTC
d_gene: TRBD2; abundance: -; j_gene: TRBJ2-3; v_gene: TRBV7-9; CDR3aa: CASSPTLAGDDTDTQYF; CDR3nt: TGTGCCAGCAGCCCAACGTTAGCGGGGGACGACACAGATACGCAGTATTTT
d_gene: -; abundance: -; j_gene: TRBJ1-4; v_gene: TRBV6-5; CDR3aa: CASSSRGGRVEKLFF; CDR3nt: TGTGCCAGCAGTTCCCGGGGGGGGCGGGTTGAAAAACTGTTTTTT
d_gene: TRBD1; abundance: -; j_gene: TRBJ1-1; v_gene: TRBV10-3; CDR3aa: CAISGTGHTEAFF; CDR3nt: TGTGCCATCAGTGGGACAGGGCACACTGAAGCTTTCTTT
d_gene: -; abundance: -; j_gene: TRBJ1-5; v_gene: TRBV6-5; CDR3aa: CASSYSSFQPQHF; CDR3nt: TGTGCCAGCAGTTACTCGAGTTTCCAGCCCCAGCATTTT
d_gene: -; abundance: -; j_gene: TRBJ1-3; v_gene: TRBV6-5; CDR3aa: CASSRTVDGDTIYF; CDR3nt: TGTGCCAGCAGTCGGACAGTAGATGGGGACACCATATATTTT
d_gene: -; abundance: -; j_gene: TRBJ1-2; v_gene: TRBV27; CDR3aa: CASSLSTGDYGYTF; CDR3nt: TGTGCCAGCAGTTTGTCGACGGGCGACTATGGCTACACCTTC
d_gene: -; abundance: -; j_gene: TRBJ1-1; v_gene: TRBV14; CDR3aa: CASSQERRLGTEAFF; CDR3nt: TGTGCCAGCAGCCAAGAGCGCAGGCTAGGAACTGAAGCTTTCTTT
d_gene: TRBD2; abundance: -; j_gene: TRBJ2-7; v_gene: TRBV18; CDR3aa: CASSPRGIYGTDF; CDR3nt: TGTGCCAGCTCACCGCGGGGGATCTACGGCACGGACTTC
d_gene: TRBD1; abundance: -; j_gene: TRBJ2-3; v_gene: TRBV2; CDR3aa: CATPGQTTDTQYF; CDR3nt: TGTGCCACGCCGGGACAGACCACAGATACGCAGTATTTT
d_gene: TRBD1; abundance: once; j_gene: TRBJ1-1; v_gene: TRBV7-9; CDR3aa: CASSSQPGGSEAFF; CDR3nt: TGTGCCAGCAGCTCCCAACCAGGGGGCTCTGAAGCTTTCTTT
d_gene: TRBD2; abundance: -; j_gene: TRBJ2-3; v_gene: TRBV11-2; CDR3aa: CASTARGGTDTQYF; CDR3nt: TGTGCCAGCACTGCGAGGGGAGGGACAGATACGCAGTATTTT
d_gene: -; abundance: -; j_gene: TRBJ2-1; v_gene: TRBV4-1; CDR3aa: CASSLYNEQFF; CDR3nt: TGCGCCAGCAGCCTATACAATGAGCAGTTCTTC
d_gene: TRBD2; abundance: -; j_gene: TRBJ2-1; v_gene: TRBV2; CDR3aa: CASTPTSGGVDEQFF; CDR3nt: TGTGCCAGCACCCCGACTAGCGGGGGAGTAGATGAGCAGTTCTTC
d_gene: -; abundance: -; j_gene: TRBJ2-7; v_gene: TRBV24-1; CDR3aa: CATSDRGTGDFNEQYF; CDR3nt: TGTGCCACCAGTGATCGGGGAACAGGGGACTTTAACGAGCAGTACTTC
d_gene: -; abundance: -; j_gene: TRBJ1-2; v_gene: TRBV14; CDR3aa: CASSRPRGREDGYTF; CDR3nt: TGTGCCAGCAGCCGGCCTCGGGGCAGGGAGGATGGCTACACCTTC
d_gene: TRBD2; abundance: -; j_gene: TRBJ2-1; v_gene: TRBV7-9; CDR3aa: CASSFGLALNEQFF; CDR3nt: TGTGCCAGCAGCTTCGGACTAGCGTTGAATGAGCAGTTCTTC
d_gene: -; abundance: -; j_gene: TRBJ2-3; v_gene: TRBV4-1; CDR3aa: CASSLPGGTDTQYF; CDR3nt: TGCGCCAGCAGCCTGCCGGGGGGCACAGATACGCAGTATTTT
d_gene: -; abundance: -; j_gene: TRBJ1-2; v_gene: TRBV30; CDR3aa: CAGPTHLYGYTF; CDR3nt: TGTGCCGGACCAACACATCTGTATGGCTACACCTTC
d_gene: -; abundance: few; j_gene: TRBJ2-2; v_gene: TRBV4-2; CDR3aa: CASSQGPTGRTGELFF; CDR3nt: TGTGCCAGCAGCCAAGGCCCAACGGGGAGGACCGGGGAGCTGTTTTTT
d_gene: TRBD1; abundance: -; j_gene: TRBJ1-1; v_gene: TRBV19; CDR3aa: CASSPWTGGVTEAFF; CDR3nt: TGTGCCAGTAGTCCCTGGACAGGGGGCGTCACTGAAGCTTTCTTT
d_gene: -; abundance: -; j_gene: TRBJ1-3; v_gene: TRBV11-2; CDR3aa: CASSTPLDGNSGNTIYF; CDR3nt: TGTGCCAGCAGCACCCCCTTGGACGGCAACTCTGGAAACACCATATATTTT
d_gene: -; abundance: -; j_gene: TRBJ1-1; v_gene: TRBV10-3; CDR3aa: CAISGAWNEAFF; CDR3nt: TGTGCCATCAGTGGGGCGTGGAACGAAGCTTTCTTT
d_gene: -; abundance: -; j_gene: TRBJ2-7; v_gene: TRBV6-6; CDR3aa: CASSYPRNPQGYEQYF; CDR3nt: TGTGCCAGCAGTTACCCGCGAAATCCACAGGGCTACGAGCAGTACTTC
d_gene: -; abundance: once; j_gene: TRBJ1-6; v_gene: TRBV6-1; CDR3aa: CASSEASRGNSPLHF; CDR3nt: TGTGCCAGCAGTGAAGCGAGCAGGGGTAATTCACCCCTCCACTTT
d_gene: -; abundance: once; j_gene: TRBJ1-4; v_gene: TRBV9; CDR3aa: CASSVGSDSRKLFF; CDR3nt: TGTGCCAGCAGCGTGGGATCGGACTCGCGGAAACTGTTTTTT
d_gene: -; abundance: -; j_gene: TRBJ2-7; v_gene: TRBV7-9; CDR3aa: CASSLTGDEQYF; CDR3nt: TGTGCCAGCAGCTTGACTGGCGACGAGCAGTACTTC
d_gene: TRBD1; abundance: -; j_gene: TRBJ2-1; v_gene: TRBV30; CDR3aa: CAWSPIVRDSVYNEQFF; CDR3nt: TGTGCCTGGAGTCCAATAGTCCGGGACAGCGTCTACAATGAGCAGTTCTTC
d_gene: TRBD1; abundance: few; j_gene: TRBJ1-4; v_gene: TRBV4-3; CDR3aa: CASSQDMGQSNEKLFF; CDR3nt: TGCGCCAGCAGCCAAGATATGGGACAGTCAAATGAAAAACTGTTTTTT
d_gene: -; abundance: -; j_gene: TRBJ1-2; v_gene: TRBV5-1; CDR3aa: CASSWGGLNYGYTF; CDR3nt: TGCGCCAGCAGCTGGGGGGGATTAAACTATGGCTACACCTTC
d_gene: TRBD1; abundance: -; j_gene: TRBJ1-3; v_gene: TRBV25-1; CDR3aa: CASSDNTGGGNTIYF; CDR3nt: TGTGCCAGCAGTGACAACACAGGGGGCGGAAACACCATATATTTT
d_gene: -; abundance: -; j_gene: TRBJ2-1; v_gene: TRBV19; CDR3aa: CASRRGNEQFF; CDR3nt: TGTGCCAGTAGGAGGGGGAATGAGCAGTTCTTC
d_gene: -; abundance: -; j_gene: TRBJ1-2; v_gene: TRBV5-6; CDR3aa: CASSFWGFATRQYYGYTF; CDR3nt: TGTGCCAGCAGCTTTTGGGGGTTTGCGACGAGACAGTACTATGGCTACACCTTC
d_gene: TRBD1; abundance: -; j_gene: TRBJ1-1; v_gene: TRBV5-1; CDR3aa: CASSSTGVNTEAFF; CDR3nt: TGCGCCAGCAGCTCAACAGGGGTTAACACTGAAGCTTTCTTT
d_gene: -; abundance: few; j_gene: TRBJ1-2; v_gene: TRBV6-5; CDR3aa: CASSIGQTGYTF; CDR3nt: TGTGCCAGCAGTATTGGACAGACCGGCTACACCTTC
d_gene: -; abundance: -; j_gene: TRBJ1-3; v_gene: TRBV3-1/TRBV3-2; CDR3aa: CASSHGRDTIYF; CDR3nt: TGTGCCAGCAGCCATGGCCGGGACACCATATATTTT
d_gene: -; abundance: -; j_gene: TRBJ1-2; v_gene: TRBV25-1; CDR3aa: CASSEVEPNTYGYTF; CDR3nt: TGTGCCAGCAGCGAGGTGGAGCCCAACACTTATGGCTACACCTTC
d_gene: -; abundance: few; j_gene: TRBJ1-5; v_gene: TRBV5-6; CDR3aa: CASSLAGVGQPQHF; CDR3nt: TGTGCCAGCAGCTTGGCCGGGGTTGGTCAGCCCCAGCATTTT
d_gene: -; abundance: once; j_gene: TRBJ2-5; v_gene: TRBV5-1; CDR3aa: CASSLALEGQTQYF; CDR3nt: TGCGCCAGCAGCTTGGCCTTAGAAGGACAGACCCAGTACTTC